These 26 T cell receptor beta chains originate from one sample sequenced in a study of T-cell reconstitution after alpha-beta-depleted transplantation in children. Molecular barcoding with unique molecular identifiers was used for the TCRbeta library. TCRdb processed the PCR reads anew with MiXCR; each CDR3 protein has one entry. The table records more than 85,000 distinct CDR3 sequences, 9% to 12% of them present only once. The source material was PBMCs from the stem cell graft donor, sampled from the stem cell graft. These receptors originate from a human donor who donated a stem cell graft to a child with acute lymphoblastic leukemia.

This clonotype has a count of ten or more. The chain uses TRBV5-1 and TRBJ2-7; D might be TRBD1 (5 bases). From germline, CDR1 is SGHRS and CDR2 YFSETQ. The CDR3 length is 15 residues. With 1 base removed from V and 2 bases from J, the gap between germline ends came to 13 bases. The CDR3 region has the DNA TGCGCCAGCAGCTTGCACGGACACTTTGCCTACGAGCAGTACTTC. Its translation is CASSLHGHFAYEQYF.

This clonotype has ten or more counts. V gene TRBV7-9 combines with J gene TRBJ1-6; D ambiguous. The CDR3 covers 14 residues. CDR1 and CDR2 from the germline V gene are SEHNR and FQNEAQ (reference sequence). V gave up 5 bases and J gave up 5 bases, with 10 bases separating them. This CDR3 reads CASSEQTNNSPLHF. In DNA form, the CDR3 reads TGTGCCAGCAGCGAACAGACCAATAATTCACCCCTCCACTTT.

This clonotype has a count of ten or more. V is TRBV12-3 or TRBV12-4 and J is TRBJ1-5, with a weak D call TRBD1 (5 bases). V was shortened by 7 bases and J by 0 bases, with 16 bases between the two germline ends. The CDR3 extends over 16 amino acids. DNA for the CDR3: TGTGCCAGCAACGCGGGACGCGGGTATAGCAATCAGCCCCAGCATTTT. Protein sequence: CASNAGRGYSNQPQHF.

V usage is TRBV20-1 and J usage is TRBJ2-7; 13 bases agree with TRBD2. Germline V lookup: CDR1 DFQATT, CDR2 SNEGSKA (reference sequence). The CDR3 length is 14 residues. V lost 5 bases to trimming and J lost 1 base; unmatched junction nucleotides: 2. Written as DNA, the CDR3 is TGCAGTGCTCCGGGACTAGCGGGGTCCTACGAGCAGTACTTC. Translation: CSAPGLAGSYEQYF.

This clonotype was observed many times. J is TRBJ2-5 and V is TRBV12-3 or TRBV12-4; possibly TRBD2 for D (6 bases). Trimming cost V 6 bases and J 2 bases, with 13 bases left between them. The CDR3 spans 14 residues. CDR3 loop: CASSPGLQQETQYF. Here the CDR3 DNA reads TGTGCCAGCAGCCCGGGACTCCAACAAGAGACCCAGTACTTC.

Comment on this clonotype: A much larger clone sits a single nucleotide away, making a read error possible. The chain uses TRBV7-7 and TRBJ2-7, with 10 bases that match TRBD2. Germline lookup yields CDR1 SSHAT and CDR2 FNYEAQ (reference sequence). This CDR3 is built from 15 residues. The CDR3 DNA is TGTGCTAGCAGCTCGGGACTAGCGAGTGTCGGCGAGCAGTACTTC. Protein sequence: CASSSGLASVGEQYF.

This clonotype has at least ten counts. This chain uses TRBV12-3 or TRBV12-4 with TRBJ2-3; D unclear. The V end was cut by 7 bases, the J end by 0 bases, with 8 bases between. The CDR3 loop spans 13 amino acids. The CDR3 DNA reads as TGTGCCAGCACCCCCCCCAGCACAGATACGCAGTATTTT. The encoded protein is CASTPPSTDTQYF.

This clonotype has a count of ten or more. V usage is TRBV7-2 and J usage is TRBJ1-2, with 8 bases aligning to TRBD1. The CDR3 loop spans 13 amino acids. CDR1 and CDR2 from the germline V gene are SGHTA and FQGNSA. The J segment lost 4 bases and the V segment lost 4 bases, leaving 2 bases of the junction unmatched. CDR3 bases: TGTGCCAGCAGCTCCAGGGGGCTCTATGGCTACACCTTC. It translates to CASSSRGLYGYTF.

This clonotype was seen more than once but under ten times. The V and J genes are TRBV4-3 and TRBJ2-2; D is undetermined. In germline, CDR1 is LGHNA, CDR2 YSLEER. V shed 5 bases and J shed 1 base, with 8 bases lying between them. The CDR3 is made up of 14 amino acids. The CDR3: CASSRVLNTGELFF. Written as DNA, the CDR3 is TGCGCCAGCAGCAGGGTCTTGAACACCGGGGAGCTGTTTTTT.

This clonotype has at least ten counts. The chain is built from TRBV24-1 and TRBJ1-5, with 9 bases aligning to TRBD1. This CDR3 is 15 amino acids long. Germline CDR1 reads KGHDR; CDR2 reads SFDVKD. V was pared by 6 bases and J by 3 bases, with 5 bases of the junction left unmatched. Written as DNA, the CDR3 is TGTGCCACCAGTTCTGGGACAGGGTACAATCAGCCCCAGCATTTT. Amino acids: CATSSGTGYNQPQHF.

This clonotype was seen many times. The gene calls are TRBV12-3 or TRBV12-4 and TRBJ1-6; TRBD1 matches 9 bases. The CDR3 extends over 13 amino acids. J gave up 14 bases and V 4 bases, and 6 bases lay outside the gene matches. The CDR3: CASSSGQGLALHF. In nucleotides, the CDR3 is TGTGCCAGCAGTTCGGGACAGGGTTTAGCCCTCCACTTT.

The table lists this clonotype with many counts. The genes are TRBV5-6 and TRBJ2-1; 10 nucleotides align to TRBD2. The V and J ends lost 2 bases and 6 bases, in that order; junction bases with no gene match: 14. Germline V gene lookup returns CDR1 SGHDT and CDR2 YYEEEE. CDR3 length equals 18 residues. The CDR3 nucleotides read TGTGCCAGCAGCTTACCCCCGGGGAGCGGGAGGGCCCTCAATGAGCAGTTCTTC. It encodes CASSLPPGSGRALNEQFF.

This clonotype was observed at least ten times. The V gene is TRBV27, the J gene TRBJ2-7, with unresolved D. The CDR3 consists of 13 residues. Germline CDR1 and CDR2: MNHEY and SMNVEV (reference sequence). Trimming cost V 3 bases and J 5 bases, with 11 bases left between them. In DNA, the CDR3 is TGTGCCAGCAGTTTTGGGCTCGGTAACGAGCAGTACTTC. Amino acid sequence: CASSFGLGNEQYF.

This clonotype was counted ten times or more. The J gene is TRBJ2-1, the V gene TRBV4-2; no clear D. CDR1 is LGHNA and CDR2 is YNFKEQ in the germline V gene. CDR3 length: 12 residues. V dropped 3 bases and J dropped 9 bases, with 9 bases sitting between them. CDR3 region: CASSHSHSEQFF. The DNA for the CDR3 is TGTGCCAGCAGCCATAGTCATAGTGAGCAGTTCTTC.

This clonotype was recorded many times. V is TRBV27 and J is TRBJ2-3; 8 positions agree with TRBD1. The trim removed 4 bases at V and 5 bases at J, leaving 11 bases unmatched. Germline CDR1 MNHEY, CDR2 SMNVEV (reference sequence). The CDR3 consists of 16 residues. Here the CDR3 reads CASSCPRGPTQDTQYF. The CDR3 nucleotides read TGTGCCAGCAGTTGCCCCAGGGGGCCAACCCAAGATACGCAGTATTTT.

The chain links TRBV6-1 to TRBJ2-6, with D perhaps TRBD1 or TRBD2 (5 bases each). The CDR3 covers 16 residues. With 5 bases removed from V and 0 bases from J, the gap between germline ends came to 11 bases. From germline, CDR1 is MNHNS and CDR2 SASEGT. The CDR3 here is CASSPRDLSGANVLTF. For the CDR3, the DNA is TGTGCCAGCAGTCCCAGGGACCTCTCTGGGGCCAACGTCCTGACTTTC.

This clonotype has ten or more counts. The chain recombines TRBV25-1 with TRBJ1-2; 7 positions agree with TRBD1. Germline V CDR1 and CDR2: MGHDK, SYGVNS. Trimming removed 2 bases from V and 4 bases from J; junction bases left unmatched: 7. The CDR3 extends over 15 amino acids. As DNA, the CDR3 is TGTGCCAGCAGTGAAGCCGGGACAGAGATCTATGGCTACACCTTC. Its protein is CASSEAGTEIYGYTF.

As for this clonotype: This clone may be a read error of a much larger clone one base away. The chain combines TRBV12-3 or TRBV12-4 with TRBJ1-1, with 11 bases fitting TRBD1. The CDR3 is made up of 17 amino acids. The CDR3 spells CASRPSGTGGLNTDAFF. The DNA of the CDR3 is TGTGCCAGCAGGCCCTCCGGGACAGGGGGTTTGAACACTGACGCTTTCTTT.

This clonotype has ten or more counts. The chain has TRBV3-1 and TRBJ1-6; maybe TRBD1 (5 bases). The CDR3 is 14 residues long. V lost 0 bases to trimming and J lost 10 bases, with 10 bases between them. Germline CDR1 and CDR2: LGHDT and YNNKEL (reference sequence). The CDR3 region has the DNA TGTGCCAGCAGCCAAGATGGGGGTGGCTCACCCCTCCACTTT. Translated: CASSQDGGGSPLHF.

At least ten counts were recorded for this clonotype. J is TRBJ1-1 and V is TRBV12-3 or TRBV12-4; unclear D gene. The CDR3 runs to 14 residues. V was shortened by 1 base and J by 3 bases, with 9 bases between the two germline ends. In DNA form, the CDR3 reads TGTGCCAGCAGTTTAGAGGGTGGGCACACTGAAGCTTTCTTT. Translating gives CASSLEGGHTEAFF.

This clonotype was found a few times. The chain recombines TRBV7-2 with TRBJ2-7, with D unresolved. This CDR3 contains 13 residues. The V end lost 1 base, the J end lost 4 bases, and 8 bases lay between the germline ends. Germline lookup yields CDR1 SGHTA and CDR2 FQGNSA. For the CDR3, the DNA is TGTGCCAGCAGCTTAGTGAGGCAGTACGAGCAGTACTTC. Its protein product is CASSLVRQYEQYF.

In this sample, this clonotype turned up many times. CDR3 in amino acids: CASSLTPGGNTEAFF. DNA for the CDR3: TGTGCCAGCAGTTTAACCCCAGGCGGGAACACTGAAGCTTTCTTT. The chain employs TRBV12-3 or TRBV12-4 and TRBJ1-1; D is unresolved. V was trimmed by 2 bases and J by 1 base, leaving 11 bases between them. The CDR3 has 15 amino acids.

This clonotype occurred many times. The V and J genes are TRBV12-3 or TRBV12-4 and TRBJ1-2; 7 nucleotides match TRBD1. The CDR3 has 18 residues. V shed 6 bases and J 0 bases; nucleotides not matched to a gene: 16. Here the CDR3 reads CASSKRDRALAPNYGYTF. The CDR3 nucleotides are TGTGCCAGCAGCAAAAGAGACAGGGCCCTAGCCCCTAACTATGGCTACACCTTC.

This clonotype was observed many times. The chain carries TRBV6-1 and TRBJ2-6; a weak D match, TRBD2 (5 bases). Looked up from germline, CDR1 is MNHNS and CDR2 is SASEGT. Trimming stripped 6 bases from V and 4 bases from J, with 13 bases between. The CDR3 is made up of 15 amino acids. The CDR3 bases are TGTGCCAGCAGCCCGGGGTCAGCCGGGGCCAACGTCCTGACTTTC. This translates into CASSPGSAGANVLTF.

Note on this clonotype: This may come from a read error, since a much larger clone is one base off. This chain connects TRBV4-3 to TRBJ2-7; D remains ambiguous. The CDR3 is made up of 15 amino acids. Trimming pared 7 bases from V and 2 bases from J, leaving 18 bases between. Per the germline V gene, CDR1 is LGHNA and CDR2 is YSLEER. This CDR3 reads CASIQSYPQTYEQYF. The CDR3 bases are TGCGCCAGCATCCAGTCGTATCCCCAGACCTACGAGCAGTACTTC.

This clonotype has a handful of counts. This sequence joins TRBV16 and TRBJ1-3; D remains unclear. The germline gives CDR1 KGHSY, CDR2 FQNENV. CDR3 length equals 16 residues. V shed 5 bases and J shed 1 base, with 15 bases lying between them. The CDR3 sequence is CASSAVGKPSGNTIYF. For the CDR3, the DNA is TGTGCCAGCAGCGCCGTGGGGAAACCGTCTGGAAACACCATATATTTT.